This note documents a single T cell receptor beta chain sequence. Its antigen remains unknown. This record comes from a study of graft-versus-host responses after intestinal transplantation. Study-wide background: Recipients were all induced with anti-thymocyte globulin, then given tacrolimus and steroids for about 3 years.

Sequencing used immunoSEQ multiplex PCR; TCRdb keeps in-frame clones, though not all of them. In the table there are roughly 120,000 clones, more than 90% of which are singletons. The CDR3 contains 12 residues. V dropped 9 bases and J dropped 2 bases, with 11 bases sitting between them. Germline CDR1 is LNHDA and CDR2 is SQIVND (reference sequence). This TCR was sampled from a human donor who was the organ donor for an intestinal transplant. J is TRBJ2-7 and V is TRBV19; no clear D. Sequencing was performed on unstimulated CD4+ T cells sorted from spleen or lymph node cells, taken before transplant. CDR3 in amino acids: CASGWPPYEQYF. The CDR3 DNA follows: TGTGCCAGCGGATGGCCGCCCTACGAGCAGTACTTC.